These 9 T cell receptor beta chains came from one sample sequenced in a study of blood T cell repertoires in COVID-19. TCRdb's copy holds only in-frame clones and misses some; the assay was immunoSEQ multiplex PCR. The data contain roughly 480,000 clones, about 91% of them singletons. Sequenced material: peripheral blood. The receptors come from a man younger than 35 with COVID-19, enrolled during active disease.

Written as DNA, the CDR3 is TGTGCCAGCAGCGTAGGTGGGACTAGCGGTCAAAATGAGCAGTTCTTC. Translated: CASSVGGTSGQNEQFF. The rearrangement joins TRBV9 to TRBJ2-1, with TRBD2 matching 11 bases. The CDR3 totals 16 residues. Per the germline V gene, CDR1 is SGDLS and CDR2 is YYNGEE. Germline trimming cut 0 bases from V and 7 bases from J; bases unmatched to any gene: 6.

The chain employs TRBV7-2 and TRBJ2-7, with D possibly being TRBD2 (6 bases). Trimming pared 4 bases from V and 3 bases from J, leaving 13 bases between. CDR1 and CDR2 from the germline V gene are SGHTA and FQGNSA. The length of the CDR3 is 14 residues. CDR3 protein: CASSYGLEGYEQYF. CDR3 sequence (DNA): TGTGCCAGCAGCTATGGGTTGGAGGGCTACGAGCAGTACTTC.

The CDR3 DNA is TGTGCCAGCTCACCTGGACAGGGGGGAGATACGCAGTATTTT. Translating gives CASSPGQGGDTQYF. J is TRBJ2-3 and V is TRBV18; 10 bases match TRBD1. Germline values: CDR1 KGHSH, CDR2 LQKENI. There are 14 residues in the CDR3. J was trimmed by 5 bases and V by 3 bases; bases with no gene match: 2. Full variable domain (remainder filled in from reference TRBV18 and TRBJ2-3): NAGVMQNPRHLVRRRGQEARLRCSPMKGHSHVYWYRQLPEEGLKFMVYLQKENIIDESGMPKERFSAEFPKEGPSILRIQQVVRGDSAAYFCASSPGQGGDTQYFGPGTRLTVL.

CDR3: CASSLVVGEGTKNIQYF. CDR3 nucleotides: TGTGCCAGCAGCTTAGTTGTGGGAGAGGGAACCAAAAACATTCAGTACTTC. This rearrangement joins TRBV13 to TRBJ2-4; D is possibly TRBD2 (5 bases). Germline loops: CDR1 PRHDT, CDR2 FYEKMQ (reference sequence). The CDR3 loop spans 17 amino acids. V was cut by 1 base and J by 2 bases, with 15 bases left in between.

The genes are TRBV3-1 (or the pseudogene TRBV3-2) and TRBJ2-3; 13 positions agree with TRBD2. This CDR3 comprises 16 residues. Unmatched junction bases numbered 8, after V lost 4 bases and J lost 7 bases. Germline V CDR1 and CDR2: LGHDT, YNNKEL (reference sequence). CDR3 DNA: TGTGCCAGCAGCCCGGGACTAGCGGGATCTGTTTATACGCAGTATTTT. This encodes CASSPGLAGSVYTQYF.

The chain uses TRBV18 and TRBJ2-1, with 10 bases lining up with TRBD1. Per the germline V gene, CDR1 is KGHSH and CDR2 is LQKENI. The CDR3 runs to 15 residues. The trim removed 3 bases at V and 9 bases at J, leaving 8 bases unmatched. CDR3 amino acids: CASSPDRGLSTEQFF. In nucleotides, the CDR3 is TGTGCCAGCTCACCCGACAGGGGGCTTAGCACTGAGCAGTTCTTC.

This clone was detected a few times. This CDR3 is CSVEEPRGAYGYTF. CDR3 coding DNA: TGCAGCGTTGAAGAGCCCAGGGGTGCCTATGGCTACACCTTC. The gene calls are TRBV29-1 and TRBJ1-2, with D possibly being TRBD1 (6 bases). This CDR3 is 14 amino acids long. Germline V gene data show CDR1 as SQVTM and CDR2 as ANQGSEA. The germline V and J ends were trimmed by 0 bases and 4 bases, with 12 bases remaining between them.

The V gene is TRBV27, the J gene TRBJ2-6; 9 bases align to TRBD1. CDR1 and CDR2 from the germline V gene are MNHEY and SMNVEV (reference sequence). The CDR3 contains 17 residues. V dropped 6 bases and J dropped 0; count of bases not matched to a gene: 6. The CDR3 DNA reads as TGTGCCAGCAGCGGGGGACAGGGTTACTCTGGGGCCAACGTCCTGACTTTC. It yields the protein CASSGGQGYSGANVLTF.

The J gene is TRBJ2-7, the V gene TRBV4-1, with TRBD1 matching 9 bases. The CDR3 runs to 15 residues. Germline values: CDR1 MGHRA, CDR2 YSYEKL. V trimming: 3 bases; J trimming: 1 base; junction bases outside the gene matches: 4. Here the CDR3 DNA reads TGCGCCAGCAGCCAGGTACAGGGGGCTTCCTACGAGCAGTACTTC. This translates into CASSQVQGASYEQYF.